These 10 T cell receptor beta chains came from one sample sequenced in a study of identifying expanded T cells in peripheral blood. Using immunoSEQ multiplex PCR, the repertoire was profiled, and TCRdb retains in-frame clones only, with some absent. This sample has around 81,000 clones, with 85% found just once. The material sequenced was blood. These receptors all stem from a person aged 18 to 75 in good health.

CDR3 region: CASSTWTGMREKLFF. The CDR3 coding sequence is TGTGCCAGTAGTACCTGGACAGGGATGCGTGAAAAACTGTTTTTT. The chain combines TRBV19 with TRBJ1-4, with 8 bases aligning to TRBD1. CDR3 length: 15 amino acids. V lost 4 bases, J lost 7 bases, and 8 bases stayed unmatched. Germline CDR1 reads LNHDA; CDR2 reads SQIVND (reference sequence). Full variable domain (outside the CDR3, taken from reference TRBV19 and TRBJ1-4): DGGITQSPKYLFRKEGQNVTLSCEQNLNHDAMYWYRQDPGQGLRLIYYSQIVNDFQKGDIAEGYSVSREKKESFPLTVTSAQKNPTAFYLCASSTWTGMREKLFFGSGTQLSVL.

V is TRBV7-9 and J is TRBJ1-1; D is undetermined. The ends were cut back, 3 bases at V and 1 base at J, with 9 bases in the middle. This CDR3 is built from 14 residues. Germline V CDR1 and CDR2: SEHNR, FQNEAQ (reference sequence). CDR3 bases: TGTGCCAGCAGCTTCGACGGGAGGAACACTGAAGCTTTCTTT. This encodes CASSFDGRNTEAFF.

For the CDR3, the DNA is TGTGCCACAGGAACTCAGGAGCGTCTCATGAAGTATGGCTACACCTTC. Translation: CATGTQERLMKYGYTF. The gene calls are TRBV7-9 and TRBJ1-2, with D uncertain. Germline V lookup: CDR1 SEHNR, CDR2 FQNEAQ (reference sequence). There are 16 residues in the CDR3. Trimming cost V 10 bases and J 5 bases, with 26 bases left between them.

V usage is TRBV29-1 and J usage is TRBJ1-1; D unclear. The CDR3 has 13 amino acids. The V end was cut by 2 bases, the J end by 3 bases, with 10 bases between. Germline V CDR1 and CDR2: SQVTM, ANQGSEA. CDR3 DNA sequence: TGCAGCGTTGAACGCCAGACGGACACTGAAGCTTTCTTT. Amino acids: CSVERQTDTEAFF.

The chain recombines TRBV7-9 with TRBJ2-7, with D perhaps matching TRBD1 (5 bases). The V end was cut by 1 base, the J end by 2 bases, with 12 bases between. Germline CDR1 is SEHNR and CDR2 is FQNEAQ (reference sequence). The CDR3 sequence is 15 residues long. The DNA for the CDR3 is TGTGCCAGCAGCTTAGTTATTCAGGGTACCTACGAGCAGTACTTC. Translating it yields CASSLVIQGTYEQYF.

This chain connects TRBV5-8 to TRBJ2-7, with D hard to call. The CDR3 totals 14 residues. Trimming removed 7 bases at V and 4 bases at J, with 18 bases between. Germline values: CDR1 SGHTS, CDR2 YDEGEE. CDR3 sequence (DNA): TGTGCCAGCCGCACACCCAGGACCTCGTACGAGCAGTACTTC. Protein product: CASRTPRTSYEQYF.

This chain joins TRBV9 and TRBJ2-1, with 8 positions matching TRBD2. Germline V gene lookup returns CDR1 SGDLS and CDR2 YYNGEE. V lost 3 bases, J lost 2 bases, and 7 bases stayed unmatched. The CDR3 has 16 residues. The CDR3 DNA reads as TGTGCCAGCAGCGCGCACGCGCGGGGGGCCTACAATGAGCAGTTCTTC. This encodes CASSAHARGAYNEQFF.

This clone turned up a few times. The chain couples TRBV5-1 to TRBJ1-2, with unresolved D. V was trimmed by 5 bases and J by 6 bases, leaving 17 bases between them. Germline V gene sequence: CDR1 SGHRS, CDR2 YFSETQ. CDR3 length: 14 residues. CDR3 coding DNA: TGCGCCAGCAGAGAGGACTTTGCGAAGCATGGCTACACCTTC. It specifies CASREDFAKHGYTF. The full variable domain, with the rest looked up from reference TRBV5-1 and TRBJ1-2, is KAGVTQTPRYLIKTRGQQVTLSCSPISGHRSVSWYQQTPGQGLQFLFEYFSETQRNKGNFPGRFSGRQFSNSRSEMNVSTLELGDSALYLCASREDFAKHGYTFGSGTRLTVV.

The rearrangement links TRBV19 to TRBJ1-5; a weak D match, TRBD1 (5 bases). The CDR3 is 17 residues long. V was clipped by 5 bases and J by 6 bases, with 23 bases between them. Germline-derived CDR1 and CDR2 are LNHDA and SQIVND (reference sequence). The CDR3 bases are TGTGCCAGTAGTGTTAGACCCGGTCGGGGACGGAGTCAGCCCCAGCATTTT. Translating gives CASSVRPGRGRSQPQHF.

The V gene is TRBV19, the J gene TRBJ1-1; D remains ambiguous. There are 13 residues in the CDR3. CDR1 LNHDA and CDR2 SQIVND come from the germline V gene (reference sequence). V was pared by 1 base and J by 1 base, with 4 bases between. The CDR3 loop reads CASSIGQNTEAFF. In nucleotides, the CDR3 is TGTGCCAGTAGTATAGGACAGAACACTGAAGCTTTCTTT.